This T cell receptor (beta chain) stems from a study of cytomegalovirus exposure and HLA in healthy donors. Overall study findings and caveats: An analysis done earlier found most TCR beta V segments productive about 90% or about 30% of the time.

This clone was observed a handful of times. Antigen specificity is unknown. The PCR contained 60 Vbeta and 13 Jbeta primers. Per the authors' pipeline: Unique TCR beta chains totaled some 78 million in a later count, with roughly 11 million of them shared. Produced via immunoSEQ multiplex PCR; TCRdb's table is partial and in-frame only. Clone size and the V and J calls come from that table; the DNA yielded D and trimming. The sample lists more than 100,000 clones; approximately 8.9% were seen once. After removal of 5 bases from V and 4 bases from J, the junction contained 6 bases not matched to a gene. CDR1 MGHRA and CDR2 YSYEKL come from the germline V gene. The CDR3 is 15 residues long.

The rearrangement uses TRBV4-1 and TRBJ2-3, with 10 bases identical to TRBD2. The source of this sequence is a middle-aged woman in good health and CMV-seropositive. Sequences were obtained from PBMCs. CDR3: CASSFLAGVADTQYF. The DNA of the CDR3 is TGCGCCAGCAGCTTTCTAGCGGGGGTTGCAGATACGCAGTATTTT.